The following is a T cell receptor (beta chain) sequence with its context. Sequencing was performed with immunoSEQ multiplex PCR; in TCRdb, only in-frame clones are kept and a portion is missing. The table includes 75,000 to 100,000 clones, roughly 88% detected once. CDR1 and CDR2 from the germline V gene are SQVTM and ANQGSEA. The CDR3 extends over 12 amino acids. Trimming removed 5 bases from V and 0 bases from J, with 7 bases in between. This sample was included in a study of control samples from healthy donors and cancer patients. The chain combines TRBV29-1 with TRBJ1-1, with no clear D. The receptor was derived from a man aged 25-40 years in good health. The sequencing input was blood. CDR3 region: CSVQSMNTEAFF. CDR3 coding DNA: TGCAGCGTTCAGTCCATGAACACTGAAGCTTTCTTT.